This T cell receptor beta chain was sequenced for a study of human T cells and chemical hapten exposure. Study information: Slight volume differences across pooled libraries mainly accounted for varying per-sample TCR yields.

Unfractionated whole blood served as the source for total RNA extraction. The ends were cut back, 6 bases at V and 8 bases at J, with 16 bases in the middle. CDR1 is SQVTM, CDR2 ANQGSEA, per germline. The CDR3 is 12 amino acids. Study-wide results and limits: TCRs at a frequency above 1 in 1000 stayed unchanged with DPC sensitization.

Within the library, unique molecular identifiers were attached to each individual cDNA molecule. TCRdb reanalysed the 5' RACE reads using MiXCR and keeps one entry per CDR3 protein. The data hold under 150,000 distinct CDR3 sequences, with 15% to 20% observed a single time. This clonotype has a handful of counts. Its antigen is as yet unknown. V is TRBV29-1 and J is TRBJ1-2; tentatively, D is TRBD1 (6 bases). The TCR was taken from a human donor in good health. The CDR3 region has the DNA TGCAGCGTGCTGGACAGCCTGTGGGGCTACACCTTC. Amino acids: CSVLDSLWGYTF.